The T cell receptor (beta chain) under discussion was sequenced for a study of blood T cell repertoires in COVID-19. In the study overall: T cells, B-cell-depleted T cells, or PBMCs supplied cDNA or gDNA.

As originally analysed: Scientists estimated how many nucleated cells there were by amplifying reference gene primers. Sequenced by immunoSEQ multiplex PCR; TCRdb stores in-frame clones only, minus some. Clonal size and the V and J genes are those of that table, whereas D and trimming came from the DNA. The repertoire holds about 200,000 clones, 86% seen once, with approximately 2% in the top ten. V lost 2 bases, J lost 7 bases, and 14 bases lay in between. Looked up from germline, CDR1 is SNHLY and CDR2 is FYNNEI. The CDR3 length is 14 residues. The sample was peripheral blood. This sequence was found in a man between 25 and 39 years old who had recovered from COVID-19. This chain links TRBV2 with TRBJ1-1; D ambiguous. The CDR3 DNA reads TGTGCCAGCAGTGAACGGGGAGGTGCTGGTGAAGCTTTCTTT. Its protein is CASSERGGAGEAFF.